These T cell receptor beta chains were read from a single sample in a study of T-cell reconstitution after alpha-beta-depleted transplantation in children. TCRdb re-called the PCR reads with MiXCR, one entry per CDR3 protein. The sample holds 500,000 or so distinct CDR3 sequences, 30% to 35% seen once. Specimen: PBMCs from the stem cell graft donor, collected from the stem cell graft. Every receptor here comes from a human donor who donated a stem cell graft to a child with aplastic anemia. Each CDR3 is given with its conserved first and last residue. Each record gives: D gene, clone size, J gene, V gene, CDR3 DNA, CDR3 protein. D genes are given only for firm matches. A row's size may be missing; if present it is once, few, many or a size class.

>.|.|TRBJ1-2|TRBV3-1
TGTGCCAGCAGCCAGACGGAGGGGTATGGCTACACCTTC
CASSQTEGYGYTF
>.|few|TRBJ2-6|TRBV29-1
TGCAGCGTTGGCGTCGGAATAAGCAGCTCTGGGGCCAACGTCCTGACTTTC
CSVGVGISSSGANVLTF
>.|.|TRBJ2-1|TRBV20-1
TGCAGTGCTAGAGATCTGGCGGCAACCCCTGACGATGAGCAGTTCTTC
CSARDLAATPDDEQFF
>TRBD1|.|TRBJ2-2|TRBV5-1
TGCGCCAGCAGCTTGGAGGCGACAGGGGGGTCCGGGGAGCTGTTTTTT
CASSLEATGGSGELFF
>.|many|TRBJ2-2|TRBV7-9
TGTGCCAGCAGCCTCCAGGACAATACCGGGGAGCTGTTTTTT
CASSLQDNTGELFF
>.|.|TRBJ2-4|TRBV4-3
TGCGCCAGCAGCCAAGATGTTTTCGTTCCCAACATTCAGTACTTC
CASSQDVFVPNIQYF
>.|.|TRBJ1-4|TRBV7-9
TGTGCCAGCCGGGGACCAGACTCTGAAAAACTGTTTTTT
CASRGPDSEKLFF
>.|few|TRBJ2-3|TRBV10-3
TGTGCCACCGAAAGCGGCTACTCGGCAGATACGCAGTATTTT
CATESGYSADTQYF
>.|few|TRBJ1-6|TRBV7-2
TGTGCCAGCAGCCCGCGGACGGCCTATAATTCACCCCTCCACTTT
CASSPRTAYNSPLHF
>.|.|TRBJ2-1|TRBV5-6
TGTGCCAGCAGCTTCCAAGGCCGTGAGCAGTTCTTC
CASSFQGREQFF
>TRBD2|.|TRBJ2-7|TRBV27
TGTGCCAGCAGTCCCGAAGGCCCCCAAGTCGGACTAGCTGTCGAGCAGTACTTC
CASSPEGPQVGLAVEQYF
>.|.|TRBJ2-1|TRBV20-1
TGCAGTGCTAGAGAGTGGGAGAATGAGCAGTTCTTC
CSAREWENEQFF
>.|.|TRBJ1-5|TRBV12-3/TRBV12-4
TGTGCCAGCAGTTCTGGGGGTCACAATCAGCCCCAGCATTTT
CASSSGGHNQPQHF
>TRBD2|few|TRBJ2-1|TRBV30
TGTGCCTGGAGGGGAGGGAATGAGCAGTTCTTC
CAWRGGNEQFF
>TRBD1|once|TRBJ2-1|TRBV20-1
TGCAGTGCTAGTAGGACAGGTACTTACAATGAGCAGTTCTTC
CSASRTGTYNEQFF
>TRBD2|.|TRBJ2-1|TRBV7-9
TGTGCCAGCAGCTTAGGTCTAGCGGGAAGATACAATGAGCAGTTCTTC
CASSLGLAGRYNEQFF
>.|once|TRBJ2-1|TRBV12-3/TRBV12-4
TGTGCCAGCAGTCCCGGAGGGGCCGGGCTGGCCCACAATGAGCAGTTCTTC
CASSPGGAGLAHNEQFF
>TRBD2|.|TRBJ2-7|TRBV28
TGTGCCAGCAGTTTATTGAGCGGGAATACCTACGAGCAGTACTTC
CASSLLSGNTYEQYF
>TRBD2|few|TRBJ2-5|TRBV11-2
TGTGCCAGCAGCTTCCTTACCGGATTGGGGGGGGAGACCCAGTACTTC
CASSFLTGLGGETQYF
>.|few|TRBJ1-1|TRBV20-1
TGCAGTGCCGAAGCTAGAAACAGCGCTGAAGCTTTCTTT
CSAEARNSAEAFF
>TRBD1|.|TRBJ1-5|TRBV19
TGTGCCAGTAGTACAGGACAGGGAAGTCAGCCCCAGCATTTT
CASSTGQGSQPQHF
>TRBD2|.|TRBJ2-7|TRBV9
TGTGCCAGCAGCGAAACTAGCGGGAGTCAAAACGAGCAGTACTTC
CASSETSGSQNEQYF
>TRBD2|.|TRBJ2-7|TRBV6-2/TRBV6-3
TGTGCCAGCAGTTACCGAGGGACTAGCGGGCTGGCCCTCTACTACGAGCAGTACTTC
CASSYRGTSGLALYYEQYF
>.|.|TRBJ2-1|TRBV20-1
TGCAGTGCTGCTCGACAGGTTTCCTACAATGAGCAGTTCTTC
CSAARQVSYNEQFF
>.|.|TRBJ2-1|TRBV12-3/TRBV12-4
TGTGCCAGCAGTCGGGGGAGTGATGAGCAGTTCTTC
CASSRGSDEQFF
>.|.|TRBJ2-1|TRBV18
TGTGCCAGCTCATCTCACCATGGACTCTACAATGAGCAGTTCTTC
CASSSHHGLYNEQFF
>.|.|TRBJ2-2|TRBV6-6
TGTGCCAGCAGTTACGTGGCAACCGGGGAGCTGTTTTTT
CASSYVATGELFF
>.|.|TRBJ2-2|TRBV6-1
TGTGCCAGCACCCGGTTTTTTGAAGGGAACACCGGGGAGCTGTTTTTT
CASTRFFEGNTGELFF
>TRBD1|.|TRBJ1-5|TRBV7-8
TGTGCCAGCAGTTATGGACAGGGGGTCAATCAGCCCCAGCATTTT
CASSYGQGVNQPQHF
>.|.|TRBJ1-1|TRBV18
TGTGCCAGCTCACCATTGGAGGCAGGCGAAGCTTTCTTT
CASSPLEAGEAFF
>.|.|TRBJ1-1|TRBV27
TGTGCCAGCAGACACAAGGTATCTGGAGGCACTGAAGCTTTCTTT
CASRHKVSGGTEAFF
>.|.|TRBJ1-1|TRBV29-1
TGCAGCGTTGAACAGAGTACTGAAGCTTTCTTT
CSVEQSTEAFF
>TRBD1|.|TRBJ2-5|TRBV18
TGTGCCAGCTCAACAACAGGGGGCGCCGGGGAGACCCAGTACTTC
CASSTTGGAGETQYF
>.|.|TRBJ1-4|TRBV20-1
TGCAGTGCAACTGTCCCCGGGACGCAGAATGAAAAACTGTTTTTT
CSATVPGTQNEKLFF
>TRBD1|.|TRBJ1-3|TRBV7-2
TGTGCCAGCAGCGCCGACGGACAGGTCTGGGACACCATATATTTT
CASSADGQVWDTIYF
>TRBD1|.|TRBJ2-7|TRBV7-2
TGTGCCAGCAGACCGACAGGGGGGATCTCCTACGAGCAGTACTTC
CASRPTGGISYEQYF
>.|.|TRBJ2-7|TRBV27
TGTGCCAGCAGTTTAGGTAGCCAGTACGAGCAGTACTTC
CASSLGSQYEQYF
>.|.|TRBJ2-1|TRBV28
TGTGCCAGCAGTTTATCCCCTCCGGTGCTAGCGAACAATGAGCAGTTCTTC
CASSLSPPVLANNEQFF
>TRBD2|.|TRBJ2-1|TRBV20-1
TGCAGTGCTACCCAGAGCGGGAGGGCCTCGGGTGAGCAGTTCTTC
CSATQSGRASGEQFF
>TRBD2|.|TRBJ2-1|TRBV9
TGTGCCAGCAGCGTAGACGGACTAGCGGGAGACTCCTACAATGAGCAGTTCTTC
CASSVDGLAGDSYNEQFF
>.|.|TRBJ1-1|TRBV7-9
TGTGCCAGCAGCGCCCAGGGGTATACTGAAGCTTTCTTT
CASSAQGYTEAFF
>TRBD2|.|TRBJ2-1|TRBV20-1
TGCAGTGCTAGAGGTGATGACTCTAGCGGGATCTACAATGAGCAGTTCTTC
CSARGDDSSGIYNEQFF
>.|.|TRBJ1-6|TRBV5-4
TGTGCCAGCAGCCCCGATTCGAATTCACCCCTCCACTTT
CASSPDSNSPLHF
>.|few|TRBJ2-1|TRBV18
TGTGCCAGCTCAAAGCAGGGACCCGAGCAGTTCTTC
CASSKQGPEQFF
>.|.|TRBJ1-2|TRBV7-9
TGTGCCAGCAGCCGGGACGGCTATGGCTACACCTTC
CASSRDGYGYTF
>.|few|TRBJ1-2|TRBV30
TGTGCCTGGAGTGTAGTCGCCCCGGGACGCGGGAACTATGGCTACACCTTC
CAWSVVAPGRGNYGYTF
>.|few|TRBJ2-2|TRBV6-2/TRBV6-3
TGTGCCAGCAGGGGAAAGAAGATCACCGGGGAGCTGTTTTTT
CASRGKKITGELFF
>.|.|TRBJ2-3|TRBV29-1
TGCAGCGTTCATCTGGGGACAGATACGCAGTATTTT
CSVHLGTDTQYF
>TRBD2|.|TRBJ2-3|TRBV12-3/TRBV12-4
TGTGCCAGCAGTTTTAAGGGACTAGCGGGATCGTTACCCACAGATACGCAGTATTTT
CASSFKGLAGSLPTDTQYF
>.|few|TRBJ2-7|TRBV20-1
TGCAGTGCTGAGACCGGGACTTTTACCTACGAGCAGTACTTC
CSAETGTFTYEQYF
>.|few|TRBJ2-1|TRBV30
TGTGCCTGGAGACGGGGTAATCCCTACAATGAGCAGTTCTTC
CAWRRGNPYNEQFF
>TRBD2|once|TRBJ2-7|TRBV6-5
TGTGCCAGCAGTTACCCTACTAGCGGGGGACGCTACGAGCAGTACTTC
CASSYPTSGGRYEQYF
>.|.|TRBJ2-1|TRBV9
TGTGCCAGCAGCGAGGGCTACACGGCCTATCGGGGCGATGAGCAGTTCTTC
CASSEGYTAYRGDEQFF
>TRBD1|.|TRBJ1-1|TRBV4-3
TGCGCCAGCAGCCAAAGGGGACAGGGGGACACTGAAGCTTTCTTT
CASSQRGQGDTEAFF
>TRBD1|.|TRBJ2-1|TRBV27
TGTGCCAGCAGTTTTCGGACAGGGGCTTACAATGAGCAGTTCTTC
CASSFRTGAYNEQFF